Detailed here is one T cell receptor (beta chain). CDR3 size: 13 residues. V lost 6 bases and J lost 1; bases outside the gene matches: 2. Germline V lookup: CDR1 SGHTA, CDR2 FQGNSA. The sample is drawn from a study of shared clonotypes between healthy human individuals. Across the whole study: Donor ages ranged 18 to 49 years: a couple of women, a few men.

The DNA input per sorted-subset replicate PCR was 200 to 250 ng, corresponding to some 30,000 T cell genomes. Assay: immunoSEQ multiplex PCR; the TCRdb copy retains only in-frame clones and omits some. The sample shows over 950,000 clones, roughly 80% of them seen only once. Sequences were obtained from memory CD4+ T cells from PBMCs. This sample's subset: CD45RA-negative fraction. The rearrangement joins TRBV7-2 to TRBJ1-1; TRBD1 matches at 7 bases. The sequence came from a man in his late teens or twenties in good health. Some clones in this sample may be carry-over from other donors' samples. CDR3 nucleotide sequence: TGTGCCAGCAGACAGGGGAGGAACACTGAAGCTTTCTTT. Amino acids: CASRQGRNTEAFF.